The 23 T cell receptor beta chains below all came from one sample that was sequenced in a study of blood T cell repertoires in COVID-19. The data were produced by immunoSEQ multiplex PCR, yet TCRdb's version contains in-frame clones alone and is incomplete. The data hold hundreds of thousands of clones, with roughly four fifths observed a single time. The material sequenced was peripheral blood. These receptors all stem from an elderly man with acute or convalescent COVID-19.

V usage is TRBV28 and J usage is TRBJ2-7; D is possibly TRBD2 (5 bases). The germline V and J ends were trimmed by 6 bases and 0 bases, with 21 bases remaining between them. The CDR3 loop spans 17 amino acids. CDR1 and CDR2 from the germline V gene are MDHEN and SYDVKM. The CDR3 reads CASRTPNRRSDSYEQYF. CDR3 coding DNA: TGTGCCAGCAGAACCCCAAATCGGAGGTCCGACTCCTACGAGCAGTACTTC.

This clone was seen a few times. V usage is TRBV6-1 and J usage is TRBJ2-1; perhaps TRBD2 as D (5 bases). The length of the CDR3 is 15 residues. Germline V gene data show CDR1 as MNHNS and CDR2 as SASEGT. With 1 base removed from V and 4 bases from J, the gap between germline ends came to 11 bases. The CDR3 reads CASSEGLLSYNEQFF. The DNA of the CDR3 is TGTGCCAGCAGTGAAGGACTATTGTCGTACAATGAGCAGTTCTTC.

The V call is TRBV6-6, the J call TRBJ1-4; possible D gene TRBD1, 5 bases. Germline CDR1 and CDR2: MNHNY and SVGAGI (reference sequence). V shed 5 bases and J shed 6 bases, with 22 bases lying between them. The CDR3 sequence is 17 residues long. CDR3 amino acids: CASSPYLGTREDEKLFF. In nucleotides, the CDR3 is TGTGCCAGCAGTCCCTACCTAGGTACCAGGGAGGATGAAAAACTGTTTTTT.

This clone appeared a few times. V and J are TRBV15 and TRBJ1-1; D gene unclear. Germline-derived CDR1 and CDR2 are LNHNV and YYDKDF (reference sequence). This CDR3 contains 16 residues. Trimming left V 0 bases short and J 0 bases short, with 11 bases between. Written as DNA, the CDR3 is TGTGCCACCAGCAGAGATATCGGGGTTCTGAACACTGAAGCTTTCTTT. This translates into CATSRDIGVLNTEAFF.

The CDR3 nucleotides are TGTGCCAGCAGCCCTACCGAGACAGGCCGCTACGAGCAGTACTTC. It translates to CASSPTETGRYEQYF. The V call is TRBV5-6, the J call TRBJ2-7, with D possibly matching TRBD1 (6 bases). CDR3 length equals 15 residues. The V end was cut by 4 bases, the J end by 3 bases, with 17 bases between. Germline V gives CDR1 SGHDT, CDR2 YYEEEE.

Here the CDR3 reads CASSSRGADTQYF. The CDR3 DNA reads as TGTGCCAGCAGCTCCCGGGGGGCAGATACGCAGTATTTT. The chain has TRBV7-2 and TRBJ2-3, with 7 bases that match TRBD2. The CDR3 sequence is 13 residues long. Trimming took 4 bases from V and 4 from J; bases not matched to a gene: 2. Germline CDR1 SGHTA, CDR2 FQGNSA. The full variable domain, rest sourced from reference TRBV7-2 and TRBJ2-3, is GAGVSQSPSNKVTEKGKDVELRCDPISGHTALYWYRQSLGQGLEFLIYFQGNSAPDKSGLPSDRFSAERTGGSVSTLTIQRTQQEDSAVYLCASSSRGADTQYFGPGTRLTVL.

The V and J genes are TRBV6-5 and TRBJ1-1; 10 bases match TRBD1. The germline gives CDR1 MNHEY, CDR2 SVGAGI. There are 13 residues in the CDR3. V was clipped by 2 bases and J by 9 bases; unmatched bases: 3. The CDR3 region has the DNA TGTGCCAGCAGTTACCCGGGACAGGGGAAAGCTTTCTTT. Protein product: CASSYPGQGKAFF.

This clone was seen a single time. The V and J genes are TRBV18 and TRBJ1-4; 9 bases are a match to TRBD1. CDR1 KGHSH and CDR2 LQKENI come from the germline V gene. This CDR3 has 14 amino acids. The J segment lost 7 bases and the V segment lost 3 bases, leaving 3 bases of the junction unmatched. CDR3 coding DNA: TGTGCCAGCTCACCCCGACAGGGGGGTGAAAAACTGTTTTTT. Its protein product is CASSPRQGGEKLFF.

The chain uses TRBV21-1 and TRBJ2-1; the D call TRBD1 from the table was never checked on the DNA. TRBV21-1 is a documented pseudogene. The CDR3 has 17 residues. CDR3 nucleotide sequence: TGTGCCAGCAGCAAAGTTTATGACAGGGTGACCTACAATGAGCAGTTCTTC. It encodes CASSKVYDRVTYNEQFF.

The V gene is TRBV7-2, the J gene TRBJ2-1, with TRBD2 matching over 13 bases. With 4 bases clipped from V and 8 bases from J, the junction kept 8 bases outside the gene matches. Germline CDR1 and CDR2: SGHTA and FQGNSA. This CDR3 is built from 16 residues. CDR3 coding DNA: TGTGCCAGCAGCTCCCGGACTAGCGGGAGATTTTATGAGCAGTTCTTC. Protein sequence: CASSSRTSGRFYEQFF.

This chain joins TRBV28 and TRBJ1-4; 12 bases fit TRBD1. The junction had 4 bases not matched to a gene; V was cut back by 3 bases and J by 8 bases. CDR1 MDHEN and CDR2 SYDVKM come from the germline V gene. The CDR3 covers 15 residues. This CDR3 reads CASSLGTGGGEKLFF. The CDR3 coding sequence is TGTGCCAGCAGTTTGGGGACAGGGGGCGGAGAAAAACTGTTTTTT. Together with reference TRBV28 and TRBJ1-4, the CDR3 gives the full variable domain: DVKVTQSSRYLVKRTGEKVFLECVQDMDHENMFWYRQDPGLGLRLIYFSYDVKMKEKGDIPEGYSVSREKKERFSLILESASTNQTSMYLCASSLGTGGGEKLFFGSGTQLSVL.

The chain links TRBV14 to TRBJ2-2, with 9 positions matching TRBD2. Germline loops: CDR1 SGHDN, CDR2 FVKESK. Trimming cost V 0 bases and J 3 bases; bases outside gene matches: 8. CDR3 length: 18 residues. This chain's CDR3 is CASSQEVGTSHYTGELFF. The CDR3 DNA follows: TGTGCCAGCAGCCAAGAGGTGGGGACTAGCCACTACACCGGGGAGCTGTTTTTT. The whole variable domain, remainder taken from reference TRBV14 and TRBJ2-2, is EAGVTQFPSHSVIEKGQTVTLRCDPISGHDNLYWYRRVMGKEIKFLLHFVKESKQDESGMPNNRFLAERTGGTYSTLKVQPAELEDSGVYFCASSQEVGTSHYTGELFFGEGSRLTVL.

The DNA of the CDR3 is TGTGCCATCAGGGGATCCGGGACAGCCGATGGCTACACCTTC. Amino acid sequence: CAIRGSGTADGYTF. The rearrangement joins TRBV10-3 to TRBJ1-2; 7 positions agree with TRBD1. Unmatched junction bases numbered 10, after V lost 6 bases and J lost 6 bases. Germline V gene lookup returns CDR1 ENHRY and CDR2 SYGVKD. This CDR3 has 14 residues.

This clone was observed a single time. The chain recombines TRBV7-7 with TRBJ2-1; TRBD1 aligns across 7 bases. V shed 5 bases and J 4 bases; nucleotides not matched to a gene: 8. The CDR3 has 15 residues. Germline CDR1 is SSHAT and CDR2 is FNYEAQ (reference sequence). In nucleotides, the CDR3 is TGTGCCAGCAGCCGCCGGACAGGCGCATACAATGAGCAGTTCTTC. Its translation is CASSRRTGAYNEQFF.

This clone was picked up a small number of times. In nucleotides, the CDR3 is TGTGCCAGTAGTATAGGGCCCGGGATCAGGCGCCTTAACACCGGGGAGCTGTTTTTT. Translating it yields CASSIGPGIRRLNTGELFF. The chain couples TRBV19 to TRBJ2-2, with a weak D call TRBD2 (5 bases). Trimming removed 1 base from V and 2 bases from J, with 20 bases in between. Per the germline V gene, CDR1 is LNHDA and CDR2 is SQIVND (reference sequence). The CDR3 runs to 19 residues.

V usage is TRBV10-1 and J usage is TRBJ2-1, with 8 bases lining up with TRBD1. Germline V gene data show CDR1 as WNHNN and CDR2 as SYGVQD (reference sequence). The CDR3 has 12 residues. V was clipped by 9 bases and J by 5 bases; unmatched bases: 3. For the CDR3, the DNA is TGCGCCAGGACAGGGGCCCACAATGAGCAGTTCTTC. Protein: CARTGAHNEQFF.

This clone was seen a few times. V usage is TRBV12-3 or TRBV12-4 and J usage is TRBJ1-5; D is undetermined. The CDR3 runs to 13 residues. Trimming removed 8 bases at V and 4 bases at J, with 12 bases between. The CDR3 DNA sequence: TGTGCCAGCCAGGCTCAGCCGAATCAGCCCCAGCATTTT. Protein sequence: CASQAQPNQPQHF.

The CDR3 bases are TGTGCCAGCAGCACTGGACAGGGCTATGGCTACACCTTC. Its translation is CASSTGQGYGYTF. This chain links TRBV7-2 with TRBJ1-2; 8 positions match TRBD1. CDR1 is SGHTA and CDR2 is FQGNSA in the germline V gene. The CDR3 is 13 amino acids. The trim removed 5 bases at V and 4 bases at J, leaving 3 bases unmatched. Full variable domain (remainder filled in from reference TRBV7-2 and TRBJ1-2): GAGVSQSPSNKVTEKGKDVELRCDPISGHTALYWYRQSLGQGLEFLIYFQGNSAPDKSGLPSDRFSAERTGGSVSTLTIQRTQQEDSAVYLCASSTGQGYGYTFGSGTRLTVV.

The chain uses TRBV7-9 and TRBJ1-3; D remains ambiguous. The germline CDR1 and CDR2 sequences are SEHNR and FQNEAQ (reference sequence). The CDR3 runs 16 residues. Between the trimmed V and J ends, which lost 2 bases and 1 base, there was a span of 12 bases. CDR3 sequence reads: CASSLTVRRSGNTIYF. The CDR3 nucleotides read TGTGCCAGCAGCTTAACAGTACGGCGTTCTGGAAACACCATATATTTT.

The rearrangement links TRBV5-4 to TRBJ2-7; 7 bases line up with TRBD1. With V trimmed by 5 bases and J by 3 bases, 8 bases remained unmatched. The CDR3 has 14 amino acids. The V gene's germline CDR1 is SGHNT and CDR2 YYREEE (reference sequence). The CDR3 DNA reads as TGTGCCAGCAGGGTAACAGGGGAACGCTACGAGCAGTACTTC. Its protein product is CASRVTGERYEQYF.

The chain couples TRBV5-4 to TRBJ1-4, with 7 positions matching TRBD1. The CDR3 covers 14 residues. With V trimmed by 2 bases and J by 8 bases, 6 bases remained unmatched. The germline CDR1 and CDR2 sequences are SGHNT and YYREEE (reference sequence). CDR3 sequence reads: CASSLGTVGEKLFF. Here the CDR3 DNA reads TGTGCCAGCAGCTTAGGGACAGTAGGGGAAAAACTGTTTTTT.

The chain is built from TRBV7-9 and TRBJ1-3, with 9 positions matching TRBD1. Germline CDR1 SEHNR, CDR2 FQNEAQ (reference sequence). This CDR3 region has 15 residues. With V trimmed by 5 bases and J by 9 bases, 11 bases remained unmatched. In DNA form, the CDR3 reads TGTGCCAGCAGCCCGGCGACAGGGGGGAAGGTCACCATATATTTT. Protein: CASSPATGGKVTIYF.

This chain connects TRBV27 to TRBJ1-2, with 8 nucleotides matching TRBD1. V gave up 7 bases and J gave up 4 bases; unmatched junction bases: 11. Germline lookup yields CDR1 MNHEY and CDR2 SMNVEV (reference sequence). The CDR3 spans 15 residues. The CDR3 coding sequence is TGTGCCAGCACCCCGGACAGGGCGGGGACCTATGGCTACACCTTC. Encoded protein: CASTPDRAGTYGYTF.